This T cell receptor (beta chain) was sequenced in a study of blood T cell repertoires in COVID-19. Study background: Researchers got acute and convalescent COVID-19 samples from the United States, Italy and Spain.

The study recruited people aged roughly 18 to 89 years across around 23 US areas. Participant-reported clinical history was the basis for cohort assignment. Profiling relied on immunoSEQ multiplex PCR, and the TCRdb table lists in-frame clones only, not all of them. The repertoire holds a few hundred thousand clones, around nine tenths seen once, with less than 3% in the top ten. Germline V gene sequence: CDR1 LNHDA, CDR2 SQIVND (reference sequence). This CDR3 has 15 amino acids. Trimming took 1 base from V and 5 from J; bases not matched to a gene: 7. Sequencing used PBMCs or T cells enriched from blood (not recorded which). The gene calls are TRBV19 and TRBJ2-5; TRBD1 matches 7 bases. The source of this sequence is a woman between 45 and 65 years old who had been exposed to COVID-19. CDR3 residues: CASSIGQGRMETQYF. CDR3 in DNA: TGTGCCAGTAGTATAGGACAGGGAAGGATGGAGACCCAGTACTTC.